These 5 T cell receptor beta chains were all obtained from the same sample, sequenced in a study of cytomegalovirus exposure and HLA in healthy donors. PCR used 60 Vbeta primers and 13 Jbeta primers. TCRdb's copy holds only in-frame clones and misses some; the assay was immunoSEQ multiplex PCR. This sample has about 140,000 clones, with around 70% found just once. Sequences were obtained from PBMCs. These TCRs come from a man aged 35-49 years in good health and CMV-seronegative.

Comments on this clone: One junction end disagrees with the germline gene, perhaps due to a read error. The chain uses TRBV4-3 and TRBJ1-2, with D possibly being TRBD1 (5 bases). Germline CDR1 and CDR2: LGHNA and YSLEER. The CDR3 runs 15 residues. The CDR3, as DNA: TGCGCCAGCAGCCAAGGACAGAAGCAGGACTATGGCTACCCCTTC. Translation: CASSQGQKQDYGYPF.

This clone was found a few times. This chain links TRBV19 with TRBJ1-2; D might be TRBD1 (6 bases). Germline loops: CDR1 LNHDA, CDR2 SQIVND (reference sequence). The CDR3 is 15 amino acids. The V end was cut by 1 base, the J end by 4 bases, with 13 bases between. CDR3 DNA sequence: TGTGCCAGTAGTATAGGGGGGCTCTTTTCCTATGGCTACACCTTC. Its translation: CASSIGGLFSYGYTF.

This clone was seen a handful of times. The rearrangement uses TRBV5-4 and TRBJ1-2; 11 bases are a match to TRBD1. CDR1 SGHNT and CDR2 YYREEE come from the germline V gene (reference sequence). Losses at the gene ends were 7 bases for V and 6 bases for J; bases not matched to a gene: 5. CDR3 length: 13 amino acids. DNA for the CDR3: TGTGCCAGCTCTCGGACAGGGGGCGATGGCTACACCTTC. Translating it yields CASSRTGGDGYTF.

Regarding this clone: The germline gene is not matched at one end of the junction; a read error may be the cause. This rearrangement joins TRBV7-9 to TRBJ1-1; no clear D. Germline loops: CDR1 SEHNR, CDR2 FQNEAQ (reference sequence). This CDR3 contains 12 residues. The CDR3 region is CSSSLPGTEAFF. CDR3 coding DNA: TGTTCCAGCAGCTTACCGGGGACTGAAGCTTTCTTT.

The gene calls are TRBV6-6 and TRBJ1-6, with 7 bases lining up with TRBD1. This CDR3 has 15 residues. Per the germline V gene, CDR1 is MNHNY and CDR2 is SVGAGI (reference sequence). V shed 5 bases, J shed 5 bases, and the junction held 6 bases outside the gene matches. CDR3 sequence reads: CASSNGQDNNSPLHF. The CDR3, as DNA: TGTGCCAGCAGTAATGGACAGGACAATAATTCACCCCTCCACTTT.